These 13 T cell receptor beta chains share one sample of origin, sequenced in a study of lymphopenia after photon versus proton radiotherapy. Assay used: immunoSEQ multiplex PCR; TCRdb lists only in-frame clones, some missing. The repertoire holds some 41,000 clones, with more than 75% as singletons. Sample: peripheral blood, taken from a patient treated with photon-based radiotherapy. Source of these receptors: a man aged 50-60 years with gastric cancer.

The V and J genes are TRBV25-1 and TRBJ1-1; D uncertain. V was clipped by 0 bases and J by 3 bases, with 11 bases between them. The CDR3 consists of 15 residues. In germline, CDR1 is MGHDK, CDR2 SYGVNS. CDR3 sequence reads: CASSEYGGKDTEAFF. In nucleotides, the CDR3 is TGTGCCAGCAGTGAATATGGAGGGAAGGACACTGAAGCTTTCTTT. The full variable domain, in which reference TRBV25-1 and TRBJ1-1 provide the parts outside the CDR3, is EADIYQTPRYLVIGTGKKITLECSQTMGHDKMYWYQQDPGMELHLIHYSYGVNSTEKGDLSSESTVSRIRTEHFPLTLESARPSHTSQYLCASSEYGGKDTEAFFGQGTRLTVV.

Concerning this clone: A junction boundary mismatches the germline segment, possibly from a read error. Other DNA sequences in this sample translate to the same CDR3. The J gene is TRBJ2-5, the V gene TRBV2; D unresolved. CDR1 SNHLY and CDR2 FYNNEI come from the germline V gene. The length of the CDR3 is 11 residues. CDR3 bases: TGCGCCAGCAGTGGAAAAAGGACCCAGTACTTC. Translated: CASSGKRTQYF.

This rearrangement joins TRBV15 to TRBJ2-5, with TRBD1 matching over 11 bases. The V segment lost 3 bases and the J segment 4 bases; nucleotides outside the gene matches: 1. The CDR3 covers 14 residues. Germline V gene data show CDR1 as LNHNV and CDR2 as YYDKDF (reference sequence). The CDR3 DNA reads TGTGCCACCAGCAGCGGGACAGGGGGAGAGACCCAGTACTTC. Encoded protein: CATSSGTGGETQYF.

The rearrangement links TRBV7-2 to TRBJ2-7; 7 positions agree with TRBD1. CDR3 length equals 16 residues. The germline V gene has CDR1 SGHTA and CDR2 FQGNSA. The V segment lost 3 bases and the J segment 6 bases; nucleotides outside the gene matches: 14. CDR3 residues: CASSFTGAQYLSEQYF. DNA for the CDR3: TGTGCCAGCAGCTTCACAGGGGCCCAGTATCTCTCCGAGCAGTACTTC.

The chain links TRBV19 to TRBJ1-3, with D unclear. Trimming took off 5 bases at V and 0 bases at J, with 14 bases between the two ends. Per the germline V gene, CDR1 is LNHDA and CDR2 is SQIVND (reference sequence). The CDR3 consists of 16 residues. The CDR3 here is CASSLTVGSSGNTIYF. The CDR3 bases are TGTGCCAGTAGTCTAACGGTTGGGAGCTCTGGAAACACCATATATTTT.

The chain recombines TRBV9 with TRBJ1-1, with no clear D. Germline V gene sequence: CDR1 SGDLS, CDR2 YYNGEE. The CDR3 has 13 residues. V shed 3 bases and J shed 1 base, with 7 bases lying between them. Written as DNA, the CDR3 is TGTGCCAGCAGCGATTCAGCGAACACTGAAGCTTTCTTT. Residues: CASSDSANTEAFF.

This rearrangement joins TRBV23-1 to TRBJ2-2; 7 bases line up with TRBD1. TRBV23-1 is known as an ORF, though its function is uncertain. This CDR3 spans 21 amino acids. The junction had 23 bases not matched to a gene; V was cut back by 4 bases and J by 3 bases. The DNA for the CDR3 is TGCGCCAGCAGTCGTACTACCGTGCCTGATCGGGACAGCGGCTACACCGGGGAGCTGTTTTTT. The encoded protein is CASSRTTVPDRDSGYTGELFF.

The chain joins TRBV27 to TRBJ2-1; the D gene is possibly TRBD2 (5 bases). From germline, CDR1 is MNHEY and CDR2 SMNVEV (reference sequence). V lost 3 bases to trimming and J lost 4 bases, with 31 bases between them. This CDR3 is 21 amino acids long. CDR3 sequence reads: CASSLPSPKGSWRVWYNEQFF. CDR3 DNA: TGTGCCAGCAGTTTGCCCTCCCCAAAGGGTAGTTGGCGGGTCTGGTACAATGAGCAGTTCTTC.

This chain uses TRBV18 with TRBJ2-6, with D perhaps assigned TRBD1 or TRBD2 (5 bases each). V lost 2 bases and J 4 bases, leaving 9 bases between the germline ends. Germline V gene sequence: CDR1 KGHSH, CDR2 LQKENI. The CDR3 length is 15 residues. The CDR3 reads CASSPGGTGANVLTF. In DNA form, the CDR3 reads TGTGCCAGCTCACCAGGGGGTACGGGGGCCAACGTCCTGACTTTC.

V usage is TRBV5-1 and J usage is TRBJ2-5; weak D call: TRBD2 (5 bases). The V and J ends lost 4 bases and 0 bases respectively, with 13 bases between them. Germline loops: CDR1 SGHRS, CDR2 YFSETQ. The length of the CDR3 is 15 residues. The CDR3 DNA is TGCGCCAGCAGCCCTAGTGGAGGATACCAAGAGACCCAGTACTTC. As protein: CASSPSGGYQETQYF.

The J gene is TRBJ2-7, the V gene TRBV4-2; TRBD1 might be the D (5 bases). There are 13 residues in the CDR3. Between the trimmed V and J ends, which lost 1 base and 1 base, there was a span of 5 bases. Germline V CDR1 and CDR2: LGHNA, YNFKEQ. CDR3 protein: CASSQAGSYEQYF. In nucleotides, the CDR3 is TGTGCCAGCAGCCAAGCAGGGTCCTACGAGCAGTACTTC.

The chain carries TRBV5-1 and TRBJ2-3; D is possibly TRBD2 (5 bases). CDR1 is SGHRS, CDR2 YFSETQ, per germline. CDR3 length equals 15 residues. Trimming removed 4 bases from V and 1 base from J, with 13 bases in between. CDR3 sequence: CASSADGIGTDTQYF. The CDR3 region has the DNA TGCGCCAGCAGCGCGGACGGGATAGGCACAGATACGCAGTATTTT. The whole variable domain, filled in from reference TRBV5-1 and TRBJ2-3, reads KAGVTQTPRYLIKTRGQQVTLSCSPISGHRSVSWYQQTPGQGLQFLFEYFSETQRNKGNFPGRFSGRQFSNSRSEMNVSTLELGDSALYLCASSADGIGTDTQYFGPGTRLTVL.

The DNA of the CDR3 is TGCGCCAGCAGCTTGTCAGGGGAGGACACTGAAGCTTTCTTT. It is translated as CASSLSGEDTEAFF. V gene TRBV5-1 combines with J gene TRBJ1-1; D may be TRBD1 (6 bases). The CDR3 loop spans 14 amino acids. Per the germline V gene, CDR1 is SGHRS and CDR2 is YFSETQ. Trimming left V 1 base short and J 3 bases short, with 10 bases between.